This T cell receptor beta chain was sequenced for a study of T-cell reconstitution after alpha-beta-depleted transplantation in children. Unique molecular identifiers tagged the TCRbeta library. MiXCR was run by TCRdb on the PCR reads, yielding one entry per CDR3 protein. The table shows some 240,000 distinct CDR3 sequences, with approximately 12% occurring only once. Trimming removed 0 bases from V and 3 bases from J; junction bases left unmatched: 4. CDR3 length: 15 residues. The germline gives CDR1 MGHRA, CDR2 YSYEKL. Sequencing used PBMCs from the stem cell graft donor, obtained from the stem cell graft. The sequence was collected from a human donor who donated a stem cell graft to a child with acute lymphoblastic leukemia. The V call is TRBV4-1, the J call TRBJ1-2; 7 bases fit TRBD1. CDR3 loop: CASSQDYRGYYGYTF. CDR3 nucleotide sequence: TGCGCCAGCAGCCAAGACTACAGGGGATACTATGGCTACACCTTC.